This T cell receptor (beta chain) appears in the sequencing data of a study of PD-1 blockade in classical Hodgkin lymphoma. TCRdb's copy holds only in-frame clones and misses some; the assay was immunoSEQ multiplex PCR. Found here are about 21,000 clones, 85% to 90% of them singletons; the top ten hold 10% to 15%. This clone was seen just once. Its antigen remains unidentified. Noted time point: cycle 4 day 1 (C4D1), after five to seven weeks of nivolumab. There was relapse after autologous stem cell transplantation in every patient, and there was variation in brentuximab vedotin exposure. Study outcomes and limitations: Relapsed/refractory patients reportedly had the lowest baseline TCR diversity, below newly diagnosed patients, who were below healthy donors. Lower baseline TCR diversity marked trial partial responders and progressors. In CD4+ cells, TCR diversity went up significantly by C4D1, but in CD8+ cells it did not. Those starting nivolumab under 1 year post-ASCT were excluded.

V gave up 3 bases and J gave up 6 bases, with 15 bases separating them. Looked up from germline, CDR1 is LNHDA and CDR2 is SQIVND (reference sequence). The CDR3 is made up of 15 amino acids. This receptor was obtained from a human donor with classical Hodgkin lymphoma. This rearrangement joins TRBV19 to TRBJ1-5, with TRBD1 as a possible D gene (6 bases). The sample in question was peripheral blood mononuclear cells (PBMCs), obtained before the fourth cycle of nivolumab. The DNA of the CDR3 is TGTGCCAGTAGTATCCAGGGGATGGGAAGTCAGCCCCAGCATTTT. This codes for CASSIQGMGSQPQHF.